Listed below are T cell receptor beta chains from one sample, sequenced in a study of Graves' ophthalmopathy and Graves' hyperthyroidism. Via MiXCR, TCRdb re-called the multiplex PCR reads, giving one row per CDR3 protein. The repertoire holds about 740,000 distinct CDR3 sequences, about 44% seen once, with 35% to 55% in the top ten. The sequenced sample consisted of peripheral blood. The receptors were sampled from an adult man with Graves' ophthalmopathy. Each CDR3 is given without its conserved first and last residue. Each record gives: V gene, CDR3 protein.

TRBV7-2 | ASSQDGRSSGANVLT
TRBV25-1 | ASSRRTGQGGELF
TRBV24-1 | ASSGPGTGFETQY
TRBV19 | ASSIYGTGVGQPQH
TRBV29-1 | SATPDSSGNT
TRBV12-3/TRBV12-4 | ASSLFSDSYGYT
TRBV7-2 | AWSVWGANTEAF
TRBV29-1 | SVDSRDSYEQY
TRBV7-2 | ASSLVSPAYEQY
TRBV25-1 | ASSFKRDRAYEQY
TRBV20-1 | SAREARTVNTEAF
TRBV9 | ASSQARTGNSPLH
TRBV7-9 | ASSLPGRGTEAF
TRBV11-2 | ASSKGPGGKNSPLH
TRBV7-2 | ASSRRTFNEKLF
TRBV7-9 | ASTVGVAATYEQY
TRBV25-1 | ASSYSKGLWTYEQY
TRBV2 | ASRVFFGTGNEKLF
TRBV12-3/TRBV12-4 | ASSYRGGHNYGYT
TRBV19 | ASKVGHNSPLH
TRBV25-1 | ASSEDRGPAGELF
TRBV25-1 | ASSAEADSYEQY
TRBV19 | ASSKGTVNTEAF
TRBV19 | ASSIQGTNEKLS
TRBV15 | ATSSLDRPTYEQY
TRBV20-1 | SARHEDTGELF
TRBV6-2/TRBV6-3 | ASSYRPGELF
TRBV5-1 | ASSQGLARSTDTQY
TRBV5-6 | ASSWGRSNYGYT
TRBV9 | ASSVGVNTETF
TRBV7-9 | ASSSSGRTVGTQY
TRBV19 | ASRTGQYGYT
TRBV7-9 | ASNERQGLYEQY
TRBV7-2 | ASSLDGLSQETQY
TRBV25-1 | ASSDRNGYGYT
TRBV25-1 | ASSEYKISDGYT
TRBV2 | ASSGIDRITEAF
TRBV10-3 | AISESSSGGIGEQY
TRBV20-1 | SASATGRMVETQH
TRBV29-1 | SVGGQGDTEAF
TRBV7-3 | ASSLNRPGQGGNYGYT
TRBV2 | ASSEGHRGYGYT